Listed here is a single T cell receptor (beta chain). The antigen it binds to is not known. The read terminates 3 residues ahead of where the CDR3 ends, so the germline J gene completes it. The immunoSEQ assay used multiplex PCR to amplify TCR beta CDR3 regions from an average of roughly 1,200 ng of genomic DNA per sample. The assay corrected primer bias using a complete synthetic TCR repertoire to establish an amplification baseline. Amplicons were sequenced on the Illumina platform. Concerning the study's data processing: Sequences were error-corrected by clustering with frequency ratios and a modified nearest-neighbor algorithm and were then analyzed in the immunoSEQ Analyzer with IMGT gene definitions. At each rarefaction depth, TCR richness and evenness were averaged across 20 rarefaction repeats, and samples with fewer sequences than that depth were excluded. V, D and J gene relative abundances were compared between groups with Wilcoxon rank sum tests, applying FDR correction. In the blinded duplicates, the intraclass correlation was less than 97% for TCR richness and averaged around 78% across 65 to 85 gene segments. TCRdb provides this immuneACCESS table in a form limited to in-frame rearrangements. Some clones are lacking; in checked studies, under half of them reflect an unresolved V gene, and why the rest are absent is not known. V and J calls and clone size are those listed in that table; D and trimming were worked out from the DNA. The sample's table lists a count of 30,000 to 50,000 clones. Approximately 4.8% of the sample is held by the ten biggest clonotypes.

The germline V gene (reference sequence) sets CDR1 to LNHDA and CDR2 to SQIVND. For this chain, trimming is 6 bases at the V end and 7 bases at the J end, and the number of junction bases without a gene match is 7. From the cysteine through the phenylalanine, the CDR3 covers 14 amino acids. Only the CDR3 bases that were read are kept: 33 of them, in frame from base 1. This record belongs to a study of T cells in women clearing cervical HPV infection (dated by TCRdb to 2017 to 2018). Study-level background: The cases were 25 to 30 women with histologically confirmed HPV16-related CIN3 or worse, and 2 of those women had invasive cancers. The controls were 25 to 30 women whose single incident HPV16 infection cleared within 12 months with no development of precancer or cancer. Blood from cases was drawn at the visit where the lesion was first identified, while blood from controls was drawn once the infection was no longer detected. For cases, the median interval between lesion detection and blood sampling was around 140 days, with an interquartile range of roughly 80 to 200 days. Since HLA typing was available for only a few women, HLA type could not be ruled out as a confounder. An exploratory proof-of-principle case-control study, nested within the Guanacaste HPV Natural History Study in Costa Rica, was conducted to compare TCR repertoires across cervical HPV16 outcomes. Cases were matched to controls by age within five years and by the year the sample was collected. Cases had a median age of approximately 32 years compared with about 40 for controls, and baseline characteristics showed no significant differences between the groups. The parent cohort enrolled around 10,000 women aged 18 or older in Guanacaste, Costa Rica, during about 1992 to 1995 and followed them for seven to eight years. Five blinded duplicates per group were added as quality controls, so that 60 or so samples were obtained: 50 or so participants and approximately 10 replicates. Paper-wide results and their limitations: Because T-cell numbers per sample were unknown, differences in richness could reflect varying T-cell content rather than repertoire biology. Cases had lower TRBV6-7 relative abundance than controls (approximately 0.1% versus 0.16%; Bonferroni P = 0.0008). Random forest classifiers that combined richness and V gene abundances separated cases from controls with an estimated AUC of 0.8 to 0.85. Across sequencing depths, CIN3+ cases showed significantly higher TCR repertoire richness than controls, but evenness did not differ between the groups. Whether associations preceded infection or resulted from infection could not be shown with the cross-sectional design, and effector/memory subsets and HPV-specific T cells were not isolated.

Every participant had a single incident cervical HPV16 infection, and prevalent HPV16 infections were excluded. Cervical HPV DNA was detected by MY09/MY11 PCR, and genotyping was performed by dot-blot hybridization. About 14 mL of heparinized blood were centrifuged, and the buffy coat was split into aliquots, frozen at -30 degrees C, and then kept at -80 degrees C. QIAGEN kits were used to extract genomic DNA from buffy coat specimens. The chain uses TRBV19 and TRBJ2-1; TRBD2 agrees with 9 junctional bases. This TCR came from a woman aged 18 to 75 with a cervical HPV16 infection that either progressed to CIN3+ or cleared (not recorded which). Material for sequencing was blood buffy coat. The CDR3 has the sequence CASRGGGESNEQFF. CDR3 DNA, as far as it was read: TGTGCCAGTAGGGGCGGGGGGGAGAGTAATGAG.